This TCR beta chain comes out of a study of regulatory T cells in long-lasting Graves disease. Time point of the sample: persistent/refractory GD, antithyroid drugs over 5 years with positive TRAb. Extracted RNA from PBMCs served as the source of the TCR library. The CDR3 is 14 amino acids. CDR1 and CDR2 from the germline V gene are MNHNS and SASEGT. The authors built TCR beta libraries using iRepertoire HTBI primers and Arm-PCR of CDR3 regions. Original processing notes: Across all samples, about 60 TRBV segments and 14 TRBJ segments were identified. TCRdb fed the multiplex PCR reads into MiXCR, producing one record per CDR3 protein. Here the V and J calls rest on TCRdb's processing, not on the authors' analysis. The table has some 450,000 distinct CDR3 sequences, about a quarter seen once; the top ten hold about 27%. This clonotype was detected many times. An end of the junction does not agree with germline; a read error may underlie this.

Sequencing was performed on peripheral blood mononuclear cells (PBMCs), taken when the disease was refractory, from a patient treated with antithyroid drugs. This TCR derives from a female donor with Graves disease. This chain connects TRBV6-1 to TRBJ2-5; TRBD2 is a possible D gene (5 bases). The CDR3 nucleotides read TGTGCCAGCAGCGAAGTAGGGAGATGGGAGACCCAGTACTTC. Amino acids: CASSEVGRWETQYF.